Reported below is one T cell receptor beta chain. The table came from immunoSEQ multiplex PCR; TCRdb's copy has only in-frame clones and leaves some out. The sample lists 54,000 or so clones; under 90% were seen once. This sample stems from a study of OX40 agonist ivuxolimab in advanced cancers. About the study: Dose-escalation patients had hepatocellular carcinoma, melanoma, renal cell or head and neck cancer.

The length of the CDR3 is 16 residues. Germline CDR1 KGHSH, CDR2 LQKENI. V shed 0 bases and J shed 0 bases, with 9 bases lying between them. The clonotype comes from an adult with an advanced solid tumor such as melanoma, head and neck, liver or kidney cancer. The V call is TRBV18, the J call TRBJ1-3, with D possibly TRBD1 on 6 matching bases. The sample in question was CD4+ or CD8+ T cells sorted from blood, obtained in a trial of the OX40 agonist ivuxolimab. In nucleotides, the CDR3 is TGTGCCAGCTCACCACCGGGACACCGCTCTGGAAACACCATATATTTT. Translated: CASSPPGHRSGNTIYF.